Detailed here is one T cell receptor (beta chain). TCR beta VDJ and CDR3 profiling used genomic DNA as template. TCRdb reprocessed the reads with MiXCR, giving one entry per CDR3 protein. Among under 200,000 distinct CDR3 sequences, 55% to 75% were seen once, and the ten largest hold 45% to 50%. The sample originates from a study of CD8+CD57+ T cells in acquired aplastic anemia. V was pared by 6 bases and J by 4 bases, with 18 bases between. Germline-derived CDR1 and CDR2 are SNHLY and FYNNEI. This CDR3 is built from 15 residues. Sample: sorted CD4+, CD8+, or CD8+CD57+ T cells (not recorded which) from PBMCs. This TCR was sampled from a human donor in good health. The V and J genes are TRBV2 and TRBJ1-2; D possibly corresponds to TRBD1 (6 bases). Written as DNA, the CDR3 is TGTGCCAGCAGCCAACCAACCCGGGACATCTATGGCTACACCTTC. This gives the protein CASSQPTRDIYGYTF.